The present T cell receptor beta chain was sequenced within a study of blood T cell repertoires in COVID-19. The wider study: The analysed material was cDNA or gDNA that came from T cells, B-cell-depleted T cells, or PBMCs.

Only in-frame clones appear in the TCRdb table, and some are missing; sequencing was by immunoSEQ multiplex PCR. The table has roughly 62,000 clones, around 80% seen once. Germline loops: CDR1 PRHDT, CDR2 FYEKMQ (reference sequence). The length of the CDR3 is 17 residues. J lost 6 bases, V lost 5 bases, and 14 bases had no gene match. The sample was peripheral blood. The sequence was obtained from a woman of 80 years or more with active or convalescent COVID-19. This sequence joins TRBV13 and TRBJ2-3; the match to TRBD1 covers 10 bases. CDR3 loop: CASSRRTGGSNSDTQYF. The CDR3 DNA sequence: TGTGCCAGCAGCCGACGGACAGGGGGATCAAATAGCGATACGCAGTATTTT.